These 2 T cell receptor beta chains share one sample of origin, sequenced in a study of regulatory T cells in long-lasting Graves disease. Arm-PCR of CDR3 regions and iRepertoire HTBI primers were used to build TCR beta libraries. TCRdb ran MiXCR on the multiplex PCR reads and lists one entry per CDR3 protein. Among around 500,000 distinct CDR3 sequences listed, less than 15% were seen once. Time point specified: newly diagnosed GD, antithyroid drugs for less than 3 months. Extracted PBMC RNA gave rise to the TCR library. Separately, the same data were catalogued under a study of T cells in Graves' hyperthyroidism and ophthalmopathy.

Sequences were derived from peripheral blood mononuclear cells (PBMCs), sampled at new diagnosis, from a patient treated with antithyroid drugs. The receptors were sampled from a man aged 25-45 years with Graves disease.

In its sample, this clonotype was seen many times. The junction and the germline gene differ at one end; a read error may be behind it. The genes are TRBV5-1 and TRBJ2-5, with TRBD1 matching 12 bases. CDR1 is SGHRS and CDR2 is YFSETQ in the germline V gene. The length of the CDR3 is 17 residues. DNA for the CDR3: TGCGCCAGCAGGTTGGGATCCGGGACAGGGGGCGAAGAGACCCAGTACTTC. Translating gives CASRLGSGTGGEETQYF.

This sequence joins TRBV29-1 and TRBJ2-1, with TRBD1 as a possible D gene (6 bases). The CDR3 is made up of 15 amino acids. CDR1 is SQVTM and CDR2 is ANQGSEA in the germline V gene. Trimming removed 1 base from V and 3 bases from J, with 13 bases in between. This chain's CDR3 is CSVEARRGVYNEQFF. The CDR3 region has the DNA TGCAGCGTTGAAGCACGCAGGGGAGTCTACAATGAGCAGTTCTTC.